What follows is one T cell receptor beta chain and its context. Using immunoSEQ multiplex PCR, the repertoire was profiled, and TCRdb retains in-frame clones only, with some absent. In the table there are 42,000 or so clones, about 94% of which are singletons. This record comes from a study of T cell changes during pregnancy in multiple sclerosis. Germline CDR1 and CDR2: SGDLS and YYNGEE. V dropped 0 bases and J dropped 2 bases, with 8 bases sitting between them. The CDR3 spans 15 residues. This TCR was recovered from a female donor with multiple sclerosis, enrolled in a pregnancy study. The rearrangement links TRBV9 to TRBJ1-4, with D tentatively TRBD1 (5 bases). This material consisted of CD8+ T cells from peripheral blood mononuclear cells, taken in the third trimester of pregnancy. CDR3 amino acids: CASSVGGSTNEKLFF. In DNA, the CDR3 is TGTGCCAGCAGCGTAGGGGGCTCTACTAATGAAAAACTGTTTTTT.